One sample yielded the 32 T cell receptor beta chains listed below, sequenced in a study of molecular identifiers for immune sequencing clone quantification. TCRdb processed the PCR reads anew with MiXCR; each CDR3 protein has one entry. The sample lists over 600,000 distinct CDR3 sequences, 15% to 20% seen once, with roughly 0.9% in the top ten. Sequencing was carried out using naive CD8+ T cells from blood, with Jurkat cell RNA spiked in. The sample's subset: FACS-sorted CD8+CD4-CCR7+CD45RA+ naive T cells. These receptors were obtained from a human donor in good health. Some libraries in this study had Jurkat cell RNA spiked in.

The chain carries TRBV27 and TRBJ1-1; 8 nucleotides agree with TRBD1. Losses at the gene ends were 4 bases for V and 4 bases for J; bases not matched to a gene: 11. Germline V gene lookup returns CDR1 MNHEY and CDR2 SMNVEV (reference sequence). The CDR3 contains 16 residues. CDR3 nucleotide sequence: TGTGCCAGCAGTTCTTCTCAGGGGGCGCGGGGCACTGAAGCTTTCTTT. Its protein product is CASSSSQGARGTEAFF.

This clonotype was observed at least ten times. The chain has TRBV5-1 and TRBJ1-1; no definite D call. V lost 3 bases, J lost 3 bases, and 9 bases lay in between. CDR3 size: 13 residues. The germline CDR1 and CDR2 sequences are SGHRS and YFSETQ. The CDR3 reads CASSSERDTEAFF. Here the CDR3 DNA reads TGCGCCAGCAGCTCCGAACGAGACACTGAAGCTTTCTTT.

Many counts were recorded for this clonotype. CDR3 region: CASSIVAGPGQYF. The CDR3 DNA reads TGTGCCAGTAGTATAGTTGCAGGTCCCGGTCAGTACTTC. The chain has TRBV19 and TRBJ2-4; D uncertain. Per germline, CDR1 LNHDA and CDR2 SQIVND (reference sequence). CDR3 size: 13 residues. V gave up 1 base and J gave up 12 bases, with 13 bases separating them.

This clonotype was counted at least ten times. This chain uses TRBV6-5 with TRBJ2-7; TRBD1 might be the D (5 bases). This CDR3 is 15 amino acids long. The ends were cut back, 0 bases at V and 1 base at J, with 10 bases in the middle. From germline, CDR1 is MNHEY and CDR2 SVGAGI. CDR3 DNA sequence: TGTGCCAGCAGTTACTCAGGACACCCATCCTACGAGCAGTACTTC. Its protein product is CASSYSGHPSYEQYF.

This clonotype was picked up a small number of times. The genes are TRBV18 and TRBJ2-7; no clear D. The CDR3 extends over 15 amino acids. The V and J ends lost 2 bases and 1 base respectively, with 12 bases between them. CDR1 KGHSH and CDR2 LQKENI come from the germline V gene. The CDR3 DNA reads as TGTGCCAGCTCACCAAATTACCAGGATTCCTACGAGCAGTACTTC. Translating it yields CASSPNYQDSYEQYF.

At least ten counts were recorded for this clonotype. The V gene is TRBV7-9, the J gene TRBJ1-1; D is undetermined. Between the trimmed V and J ends, which lost 5 bases and 4 bases, there was a span of 5 bases. Per the germline V gene, CDR1 is SEHNR and CDR2 is FQNEAQ (reference sequence). CDR3 length: 11 amino acids. The CDR3: CASSTSTEAFF. CDR3 DNA sequence: TGTGCCAGCAGCACCTCCACTGAAGCTTTCTTT.

On this clonotype: Being one base from a much bigger clone, this may be a read error. This chain uses TRBV12-5 with TRBJ1-5; D uncertain. The CDR3 consists of 14 residues. CDR1 and CDR2 from the germline V gene are LGHNT and FRNRAP. CDR3 in DNA: TGTACTAGTGGTTTGGGAGGGTTTGGTCAGCCCCAGCATTTT. Its protein product is CTSGLGGFGQPQHF. Full variable domain (remainder filled in from reference TRBV12-5 and TRBJ1-5): DARVTQTPRHKVTEMGQEVTMRCQPILGHNTVFWYRQTMMQGLELLAYFRNRAPLDDSGMPKDRFSAEMPDATLATLKIQPSEPRDSAVYFCTSGLGGFGQPQHFGDGTRLSIL.

At least ten counts were recorded for this clonotype. V usage is TRBV5-1 and J usage is TRBJ2-7; no firm D call. The CDR3 is made up of 15 amino acids. The germline gives CDR1 SGHRS, CDR2 YFSETQ. V lost 1 base and J lost 4, with 15 bases in between. CDR3 sequence (DNA): TGCGCCAGCAGCTTGACGGCGTCCGGTGGATACGAGCAGTACTTC. This encodes CASSLTASGGYEQYF. Full variable domain (rest looked up from reference TRBV5-1 and TRBJ2-7): KAGVTQTPRYLIKTRGQQVTLSCSPISGHRSVSWYQQTPGQGLQFLFEYFSETQRNKGNFPGRFSGRQFSNSRSEMNVSTLELGDSALYLCASSLTASGGYEQYFGPGTRLTVT.

This clonotype was observed many times. The chain links TRBV14 to TRBJ1-4; D is unresolved. The germline V gene encodes CDR1 SGHDN and CDR2 FVKESK. Deletions cut 3 bases from V and 2 bases from J, with 10 bases between. The CDR3 length is 15 residues. DNA of the CDR3: TGTGCCAGCAGCCACGGAACAGCGACTAATGAAAAACTGTTTTTT. Amino acids: CASSHGTATNEKLFF.

About this clonotype: A read error may explain this, as a much larger clone is one base away. The chain joins TRBV6-1 to TRBJ2-7, with 7 positions matching TRBD1. The germline CDR1 and CDR2 sequences are MNHNS and SASEGT. The CDR3 loop spans 15 amino acids. CDR3 nucleotide sequence: TGTGCCGGCAGTGAAGGTACAGGGGCGAACTACGAGCAGTACTTC. Protein: CAGSEGTGANYEQYF.

This clonotype was detected a few times. The chain employs TRBV7-9 and TRBJ2-7, with no clear D. The CDR3 is 14 residues long. Trimming removed 5 bases from V and 3 bases from J, with 14 bases in between. From germline, CDR1 is SEHNR and CDR2 FQNEAQ (reference sequence). CDR3 sequence (DNA): TGTGCCAGCAGCCTGGGGTTGGTTAACTACGAGCAGTACTTC. It yields the protein CASSLGLVNYEQYF.

Details on this clonotype: It is unclear where the CDR3 begins or ends on the DNA, so no DNA is shown, and the CDR3 is as TCRdb lists it. V and J are TRBV21-1 and TRBJ2-6; the table names TRBD1, a call not compared with the DNA. TRBV21-1 represents a pseudogene. From its first to its last residue, the CDR3 has 19 amino acids. This CDR3 is CASSKVWGQGAPGANVLTF.

The chain joins TRBV12-3 or TRBV12-4 to TRBJ1-1; 11 nucleotides line up with TRBD1. V shed 2 bases and J 7 bases; nucleotides not matched to a gene: 9. The CDR3 consists of 16 residues. The CDR3 loop reads CASSLSADRGLNEAFF. CDR3 sequence (DNA): TGTGCCAGCAGTTTAAGTGCGGACAGGGGGCTCAATGAAGCTTTCTTT.

This clonotype was recorded at least ten times. V is TRBV19 and J is TRBJ2-2; 7 nucleotides match TRBD1. The CDR3 spans 21 residues. In germline, CDR1 is LNHDA, CDR2 SQIVND (reference sequence). The V and J ends lost 0 bases and 0 bases, in that order; junction bases with no gene match: 16. As DNA, the CDR3 is TGTGCCAGTAGTATAGACGGCATTCAGGGGGTCCGGGGTGCGAACACCGGGGAGCTGTTTTTT. It yields the protein CASSIDGIQGVRGANTGELFF.

In its sample, this clonotype was seen a few times. This may be a read error: a much more frequent sequence differs by one nucleotide. This chain uses TRBV5-1 with TRBJ2-2; 7 nucleotides line up with TRBD1. CDR1 is SGHRS and CDR2 is YFSETQ in the germline V gene. The CDR3 extends over 14 amino acids. DNA for the CDR3: TGCGCCAGCAGCCCGAGGACAGGCACCTGGGAGCTGTTTTTT. It encodes CASSPRTGTWELFF.

This clonotype was seen many times. This chain links TRBV5-4 with TRBJ1-1, with D maybe TRBD1 (5 bases). The CDR3 has 13 residues. Germline V gene data show CDR1 as SGHNT and CDR2 as YYREEE (reference sequence). V gave up 5 bases and J gave up 1 base, with 9 bases separating them. CDR3 bases: TGTGCCAGCAGGGACATTACGAACACTGAAGCTTTCTTT. Protein: CASRDITNTEAFF.

This clonotype was detected ten times or more. V gene TRBV29-1 combines with J gene TRBJ2-5, with D unclear. The CDR3 totals 12 residues. V was cut by 7 bases and J by 5 bases, with 14 bases left in between. In germline, CDR1 is SQVTM, CDR2 ANQGSEA. The CDR3 here is CSELDGPETQYF. The CDR3 nucleotides read TGCAGCGAGCTGGACGGGCCTGAGACCCAGTACTTC.

The chain is built from TRBV6-5 and TRBJ2-7; 9 bases are shared with TRBD2. V lost 6 bases and J lost 5; bases outside the gene matches: 11. The CDR3 has 15 amino acids. Germline loops: CDR1 MNHEY, CDR2 SVGAGI. The CDR3: CASRTGTSWSDEQYF. CDR3 sequence (DNA): TGTGCCAGCAGAACAGGGACTAGCTGGTCCGACGAGCAGTACTTC.

This clonotype was counted between two and nine times. The rearrangement uses TRBV20-1 and TRBJ2-1; 8 bases are shared with TRBD2. CDR1 and CDR2 from the germline V gene are DFQATT and SNEGSKA (reference sequence). The CDR3 runs 13 residues. Trimming at V came to 3 bases and at J to 10 bases, leaving 8 bases not matched to a gene. CDR3: CSASGGALGEQFF. For the CDR3, the DNA is TGCAGTGCTAGCGGGGGGGCCTTGGGAGAGCAGTTCTTC.

This clonotype came up a few times. The chain combines TRBV12-3 or TRBV12-4 with TRBJ2-1; 11 nucleotides line up with TRBD2. The CDR3 consists of 15 residues. V lost 3 bases to trimming and J lost 9 bases; unmatched junction nucleotides: 7. The CDR3 DNA is TGTGCCAGCAGTTTGAGTAGCGGGAGGGCCAGTGAGCAGTTCTTC. This codes for CASSLSSGRASEQFF.

A remark on this clonotype: A much more abundant neighbour one base away suggests this may be a read error. The chain carries TRBV30 and TRBJ2-1; D remains ambiguous. Germline lookup yields CDR1 GTSNPN and CDR2 SVGIG (reference sequence). The CDR3 spans 11 residues. The CDR3 region is CGSADYNEQFF. The CDR3 bases are TGTGGCTCCGCGGACTACAATGAGCAGTTCTTC.

There are many counts of this clonotype. The rearrangement uses TRBV4-3 and TRBJ2-1, with D maybe TRBD2 (6 bases). V was trimmed by 5 bases and J by 0 bases, leaving 11 bases between them. The CDR3 is 15 amino acids. CDR1 LGHNA and CDR2 YSLEER come from the germline V gene. DNA for the CDR3: TGCGCCAGCAGCGGAGGGATTTACTCCTACAATGAGCAGTTCTTC. This encodes CASSGGIYSYNEQFF.

The chain employs TRBV7-6 and TRBJ2-1, with D perhaps assigned TRBD1 or TRBD2 (6 bases each). V gave up 7 bases and J gave up 2 bases, with 15 bases separating them. The germline gives CDR1 SGHVS, CDR2 FNYEAQ. The length of the CDR3 is 15 residues. CDR3 residues: CASNQGGPPYNEQFF. The CDR3 DNA reads as TGTGCCAGCAACCAAGGGGGGCCGCCCTACAATGAGCAGTTCTTC.

There are many counts of this clonotype. This chain uses TRBV12-3 or TRBV12-4 with TRBJ1-1; D unclear. CDR3 length: 13 residues. V lost 7 bases to trimming and J lost 1 base, with 10 bases between them. As DNA, the CDR3 is TGTGCCAGCAATCTCCAAGCGAACACTGAAGCTTTCTTT. It is translated as CASNLQANTEAFF.

This clonotype has a count of ten or more. The gene calls are TRBV6-2 or TRBV6-3 and TRBJ2-5; D not resolved. Germline V gene data show CDR1 as MNHEY and CDR2 as SVGEGT. The germline V and J ends were trimmed by 4 bases and 1 base, with 19 bases remaining between them. The CDR3 has 17 amino acids. CDR3: CASSSPRGPYPQETQYF. The CDR3 DNA reads as TGTGCCAGCAGTTCCCCGCGAGGACCCTATCCCCAAGAGACCCAGTACTTC.

Here the CDR3 DNA reads TGTGCCAGCAGCGGAGCGGCCTTTAGCACAGATACGCAGTATTTT. This encodes CASSGAAFSTDTQYF. The chain joins TRBV9 to TRBJ2-3; the D gene is possibly TRBD2 (5 bases). Trimming stripped 3 bases from V and 0 bases from J, with 11 bases between. CDR1 and CDR2 from the germline V gene are SGDLS and YYNGEE. The length of the CDR3 is 15 residues.

Here the CDR3 reads CASSARVGGTDTQYF. CDR3 coding DNA: TGTGCCAGCAGCGCACGGGTAGGGGGCACAGATACGCAGTATTTT. This chain uses TRBV13 with TRBJ2-3; D is perhaps TRBD1 (5 bases). This CDR3 is built from 15 residues. Deletions cut 5 bases from V and 1 base from J, with 13 bases between. CDR1 and CDR2 from the germline V gene are PRHDT and FYEKMQ (reference sequence).

There are a few counts of this clonotype. The chain combines TRBV6-5 with TRBJ1-1; 9 nucleotides line up with TRBD1. Germline V CDR1 and CDR2: MNHEY, SVGAGI. The CDR3 is 18 amino acids. The junction had 12 bases not matched to a gene; V was cut back by 0 bases and J by 4 bases. The CDR3 loop is CASSYSTGTGMPGTEAFF. The CDR3 nucleotides read TGTGCCAGCAGTTACTCGACGGGGACAGGGATGCCGGGCACTGAAGCTTTCTTT.

Comment on this clonotype: This could be a read error, since a much larger clone is one nucleotide away. CDR3 nucleotide sequence: TGCGCCAGCAGTGAGTCGTTCAGGGCGGCGGACGAATGGGACACTGAAGCTTTCTTT. Translation: CASSESFRAADEWDTEAFF. The J gene is TRBJ1-1, the V gene TRBV10-2; possibly TRBD1 for D (5 bases). This CDR3 spans 19 amino acids. The V gene's germline CDR1 is WSHSY and CDR2 SAAADI. The ends were cut back, 0 bases at V and 3 bases at J, with 23 bases in the middle.

Points on this clonotype: With a much larger clone just one base away, this may be a read error. The chain uses TRBV18 and TRBJ2-3; 12 positions match TRBD2. The CDR3 runs to 18 residues. Trimming at V came to 2 bases and at J to 3 bases, leaving 9 bases not matched to a gene. Germline values: CDR1 KGHSH, CDR2 LQKENI. CDR3 loop: CASSPTSGRFGGTDTQYF. CDR3 DNA sequence: TGTGCCAGCTCACCAACTAGCGGGAGGTTCGGTGGGACAGATACGCAGTATTTT.

This clonotype has at least ten counts. The rearrangement links TRBV6-6 to TRBJ2-7; weak D call: TRBD2 (6 bases). Germline lookup yields CDR1 MNHNY and CDR2 SVGAGI (reference sequence). This CDR3 comprises 15 residues. The V gene lost 8 bases and the J gene lost 4 bases, with 21 bases spanning the gap. This chain's CDR3 is CASVPLVTRGYEQYF. CDR3 in DNA: TGTGCCAGCGTCCCCCTCGTCACCCGGGGGTACGAGCAGTACTTC.

At least ten counts were recorded for this clonotype. J is TRBJ2-2 and V is TRBV12-3 or TRBV12-4; 7 bases map to TRBD1. The CDR3 length is 12 residues. V trimming: 8 bases; J trimming: 6 bases; junction bases outside the gene matches: 3. CDR3 DNA sequence: TGTGCCAGCGGAACAGGGGCCGGGGAGCTGTTTTTT. As protein: CASGTGAGELFF.